This TCR beta chain was profiled in a study of T-cell memory formation after mild COVID-19. In TCRdb, the 5' RACE reads were re-called with MiXCR into one record per CDR3 protein. This sample yields roughly 300,000 distinct CDR3 sequences, of which roughly an eighth are seen a single time; about 20% belongs to the top ten. With 7 bases clipped from V and 4 bases from J, the junction kept 4 bases outside the gene matches. Germline CDR1 MNHEY, CDR2 SVGAGI. The CDR3 loop spans 13 amino acids. V is TRBV6-5 and J is TRBJ2-7; 10 bases align to TRBD1. This clonotype was sampled from a young man who had mild COVID-19 (a few samples of this study predate the infection). Cell type and time point are not known. Sequencing used PBMCs or a T cell subset sorted from them (not recorded which). CDR3 amino acids: CASNRQGAYEQYF. CDR3 in DNA: TGTGCCAGCAATAGACAGGGGGCATACGAGCAGTACTTC.